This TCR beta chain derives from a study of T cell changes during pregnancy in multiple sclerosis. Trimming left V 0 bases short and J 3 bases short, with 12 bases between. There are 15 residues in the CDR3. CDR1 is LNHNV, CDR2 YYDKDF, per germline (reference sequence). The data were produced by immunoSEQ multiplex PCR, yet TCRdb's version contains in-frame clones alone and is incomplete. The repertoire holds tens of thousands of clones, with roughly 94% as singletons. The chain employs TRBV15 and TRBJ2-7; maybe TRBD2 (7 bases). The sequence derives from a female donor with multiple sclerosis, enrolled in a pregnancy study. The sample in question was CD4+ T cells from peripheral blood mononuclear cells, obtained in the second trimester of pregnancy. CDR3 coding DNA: TGTGCCACCAGCAGAGATTGGGAGGGGGGCTACGAGCAGTACTTC. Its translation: CATSRDWEGGYEQYF.